This TCR beta chain was captured by sequencing in a study of CD4+ T cells in melanoma. Whole-study results and caveats: CD8+ T cell, macrophage and B cell function reportedly correlated with neoantigen-specific CD4+ T cells. Reportedly, melanoma neoantigen-specific CD4+ T cells showed varied differentiation states.

Repertoires were generated with immunoSEQ multiplex PCR, while TCRdb's copy carries only in-frame clones and drops some. The data hold roughly 120,000 clones, with roughly 90% observed a single time. V was clipped by 3 bases and J by 6 bases, with 11 bases between them. Germline values: CDR1 LNHDA, CDR2 SQIVND (reference sequence). CDR3 length: 13 amino acids. Note on this clone: Its matching antigen is unknown.

V gene TRBV19 combines with J gene TRBJ1-2, with D possibly being TRBD1 (6 bases). The material sequenced was peripheral blood. The origin of this receptor is a human donor with melanoma. Here the CDR3 DNA reads TGTGCCAGTAGTATTGCAGGGGAGGATGGCTACACCTTC. Translated, it gives CASSIAGEDGYTF.